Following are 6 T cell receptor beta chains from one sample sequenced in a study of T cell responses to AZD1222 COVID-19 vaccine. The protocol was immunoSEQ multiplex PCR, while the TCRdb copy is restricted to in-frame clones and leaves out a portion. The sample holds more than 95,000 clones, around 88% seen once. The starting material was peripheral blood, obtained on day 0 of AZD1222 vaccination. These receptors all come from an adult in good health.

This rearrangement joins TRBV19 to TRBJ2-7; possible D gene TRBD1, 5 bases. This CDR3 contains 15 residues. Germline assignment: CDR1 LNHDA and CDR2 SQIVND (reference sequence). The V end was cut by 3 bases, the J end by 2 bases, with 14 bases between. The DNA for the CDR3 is TGTGCCAGTAGTATGAATCCCGCCAGGGCCTACGAGCAGTACTTC. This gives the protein CASSMNPARAYEQYF.

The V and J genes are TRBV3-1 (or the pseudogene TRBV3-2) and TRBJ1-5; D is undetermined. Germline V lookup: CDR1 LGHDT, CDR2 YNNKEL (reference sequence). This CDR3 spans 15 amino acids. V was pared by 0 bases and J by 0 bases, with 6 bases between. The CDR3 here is CASSQDTVSNQPQHF. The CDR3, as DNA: TGTGCCAGCAGCCAAGACACAGTTAGCAATCAGCCCCAGCATTTT.

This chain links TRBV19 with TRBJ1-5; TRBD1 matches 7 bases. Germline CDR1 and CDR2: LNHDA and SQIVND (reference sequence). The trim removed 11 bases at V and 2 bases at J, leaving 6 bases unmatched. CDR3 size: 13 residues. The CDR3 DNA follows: TGTGCCTCGACAGGGTGGGGCAATCAGCCCCAGCATTTT. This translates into CASTGWGNQPQHF.

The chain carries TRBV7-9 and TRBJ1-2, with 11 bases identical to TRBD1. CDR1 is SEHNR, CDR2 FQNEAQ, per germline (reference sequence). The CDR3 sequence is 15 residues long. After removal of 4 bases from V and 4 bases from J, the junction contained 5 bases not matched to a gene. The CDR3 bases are TGTGCCAGCAGCTGGGCCGGGACAGGGGGCTATGGCTACACCTTC. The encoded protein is CASSWAGTGGYGYTF. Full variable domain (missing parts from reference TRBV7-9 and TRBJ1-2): DTGVSQNPRHKITKRGQNVTFRCDPISEHNRLYWYRQTLGQGPEFLTYFQNEAQLEKSRLLSDRFSAERPKGSFSTLEIQRTEQGDSAMYLCASSWAGTGGYGYTFGSGTRLTVV.

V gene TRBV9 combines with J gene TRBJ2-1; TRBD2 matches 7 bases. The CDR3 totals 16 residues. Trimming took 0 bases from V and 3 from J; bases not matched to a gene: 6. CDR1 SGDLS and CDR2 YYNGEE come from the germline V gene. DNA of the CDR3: TGTGCCAGCAGCGTAGAGACGGGGGGTCTCTACAATGAGCAGTTCTTC. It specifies CASSVETGGLYNEQFF.

Here the CDR3 reads CASSLRGDRRNYNSPLHF. The CDR3 nucleotides are TGTGCCAGCAGCTTGAGAGGGGACAGGCGGAACTATAATTCACCCCTCCACTTT. The J gene is TRBJ1-6, the V gene TRBV7-2; 8 bases match TRBD1. From germline, CDR1 is SGHTA and CDR2 FQGNSA. Trimming cost V 3 bases and J 3 bases; bases outside gene matches: 10. This CDR3 has 18 residues.